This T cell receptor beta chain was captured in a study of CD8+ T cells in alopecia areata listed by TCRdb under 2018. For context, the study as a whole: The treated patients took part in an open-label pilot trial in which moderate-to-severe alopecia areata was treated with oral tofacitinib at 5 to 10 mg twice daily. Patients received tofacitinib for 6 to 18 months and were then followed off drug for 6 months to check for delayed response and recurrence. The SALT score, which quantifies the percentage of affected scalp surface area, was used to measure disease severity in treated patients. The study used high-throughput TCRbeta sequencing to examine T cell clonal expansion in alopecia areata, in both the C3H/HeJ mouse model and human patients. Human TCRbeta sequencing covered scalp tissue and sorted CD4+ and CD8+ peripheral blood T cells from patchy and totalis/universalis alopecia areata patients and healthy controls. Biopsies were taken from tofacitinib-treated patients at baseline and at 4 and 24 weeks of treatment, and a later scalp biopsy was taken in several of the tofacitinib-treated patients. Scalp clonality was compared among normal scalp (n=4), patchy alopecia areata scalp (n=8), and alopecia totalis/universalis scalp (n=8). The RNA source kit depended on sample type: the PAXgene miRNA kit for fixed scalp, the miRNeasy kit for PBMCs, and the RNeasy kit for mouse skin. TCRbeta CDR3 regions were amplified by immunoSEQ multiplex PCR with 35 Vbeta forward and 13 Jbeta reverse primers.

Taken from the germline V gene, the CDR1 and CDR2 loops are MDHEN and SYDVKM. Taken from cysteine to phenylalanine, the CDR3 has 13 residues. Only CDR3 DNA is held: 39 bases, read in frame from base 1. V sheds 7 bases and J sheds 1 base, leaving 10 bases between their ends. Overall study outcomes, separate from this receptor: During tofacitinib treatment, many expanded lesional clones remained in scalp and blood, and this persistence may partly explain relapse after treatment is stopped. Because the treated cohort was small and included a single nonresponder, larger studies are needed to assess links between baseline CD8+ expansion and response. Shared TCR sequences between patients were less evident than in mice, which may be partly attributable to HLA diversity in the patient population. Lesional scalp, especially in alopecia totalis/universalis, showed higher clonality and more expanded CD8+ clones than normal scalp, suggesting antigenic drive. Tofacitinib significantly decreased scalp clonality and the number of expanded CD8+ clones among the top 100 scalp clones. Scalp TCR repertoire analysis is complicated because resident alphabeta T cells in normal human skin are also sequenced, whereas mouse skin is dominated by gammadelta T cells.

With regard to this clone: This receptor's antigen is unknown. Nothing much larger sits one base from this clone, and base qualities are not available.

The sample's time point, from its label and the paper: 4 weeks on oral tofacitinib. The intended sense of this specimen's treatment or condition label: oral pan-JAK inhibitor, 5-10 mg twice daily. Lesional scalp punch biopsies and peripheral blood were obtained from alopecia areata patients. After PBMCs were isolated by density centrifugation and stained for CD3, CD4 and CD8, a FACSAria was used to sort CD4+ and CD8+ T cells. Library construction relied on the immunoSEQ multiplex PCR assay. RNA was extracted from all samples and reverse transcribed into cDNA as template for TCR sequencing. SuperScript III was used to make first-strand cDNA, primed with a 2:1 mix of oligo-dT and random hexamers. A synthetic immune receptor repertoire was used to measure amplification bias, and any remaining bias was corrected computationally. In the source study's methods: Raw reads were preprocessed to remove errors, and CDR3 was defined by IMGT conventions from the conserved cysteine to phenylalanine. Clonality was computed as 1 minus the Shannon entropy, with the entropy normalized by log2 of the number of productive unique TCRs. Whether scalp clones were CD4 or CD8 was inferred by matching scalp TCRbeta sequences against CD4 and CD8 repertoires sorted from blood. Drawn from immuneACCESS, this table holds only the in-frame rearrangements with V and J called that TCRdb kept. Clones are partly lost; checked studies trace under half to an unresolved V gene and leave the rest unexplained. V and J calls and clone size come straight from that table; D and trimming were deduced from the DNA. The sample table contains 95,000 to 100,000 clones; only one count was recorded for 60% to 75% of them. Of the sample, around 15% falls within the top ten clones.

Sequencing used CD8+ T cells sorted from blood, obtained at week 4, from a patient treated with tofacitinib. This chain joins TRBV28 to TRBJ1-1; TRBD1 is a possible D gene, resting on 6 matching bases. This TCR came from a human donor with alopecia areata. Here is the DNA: TGTGCCAGCACCCGAGGGGGGAACACTGAAGCTTTCTTT. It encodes CASTRGGNTEAFF.